This is a list of T cell receptor beta chains from one sample in a study of T cell responses to AZD1222 COVID-19 vaccine. The data were produced by immunoSEQ multiplex PCR, yet TCRdb's version contains in-frame clones alone and is incomplete. The table has 90,000 to 150,000 clones, 86% seen once. The sample was peripheral blood, taken 28 days after the second AZD1222 dose. The receptors were sampled from an adult who received the AZD1222 COVID-19 vaccine. Each CDR3 is given with its conserved first and last residue. A D gene is named only where the DNA matches it firmly. A row's size may be missing; if present it is once, few, many or a size class.

clone_size: NA
j_call: TRBJ1-2
d_call: TRBD1
v_call: TRBV19
cdr3_nt: TGTGCCAGTAGTACGGACAGGGGGTACTATGGCTACACCTTC
cdr3_aa: CASSTDRGYYGYTF

clone_size: NA
j_call: TRBJ1-1
d_call: TRBD1
v_call: TRBV2
cdr3_nt: TGTGCCAGCAGTGGGACAGGGGTACCTCGGGCTTTCTTT
cdr3_aa: CASSGTGVPRAFF

clone_size: once
j_call: TRBJ2-7
d_call: NA
v_call: TRBV5-6
cdr3_nt: TGTGCCAGCAGCTTGGTTCTCAGTGTAGACGAGCAGTACTTC
cdr3_aa: CASSLVLSVDEQYF

clone_size: NA
j_call: TRBJ1-6
d_call: NA
v_call: TRBV21-1
cdr3_nt: TGTGCCAGCACCTACCCTTATAATTCACCCCTCCACTTT
cdr3_aa: CASTYPYNSPLHF

clone_size: NA
j_call: TRBJ2-1
d_call: NA
v_call: TRBV20-1
cdr3_nt: TGCAGTGCTGGGCTGAGCCCTCAGTTCTTC
cdr3_aa: CSAGLSPQFF

clone_size: NA
j_call: TRBJ1-1
d_call: TRBD1
v_call: TRBV11-2
cdr3_nt: TGTGCCAGCAGCTTAGTCCAGGGGGGCACTGAAGCTTTCTTT
cdr3_aa: CASSLVQGGTEAFF

clone_size: NA
j_call: TRBJ2-1
d_call: NA
v_call: TRBV27
cdr3_nt: TGTGCCAGCAGGAAACAGGGAAATGAGCAGTTCTTC
cdr3_aa: CASRKQGNEQFF

clone_size: once
j_call: TRBJ1-4
d_call: TRBD1
v_call: TRBV5-8
cdr3_nt: TGTGCCAGCAGCTTATCCGGGACAGGAACTAATGAAAAACTGTTTTTT
cdr3_aa: CASSLSGTGTNEKLFF

clone_size: NA
j_call: TRBJ1-2
d_call: TRBD1
v_call: TRBV28
cdr3_nt: TGTGCCAGCAGTTGGGACAGCCCCTATGGCTACACCTTC
cdr3_aa: CASSWDSPYGYTF

clone_size: NA
j_call: TRBJ2-5
d_call: TRBD1
v_call: TRBV10-3
cdr3_nt: TGTGCCATCAGTGGGACAGGGGGCCAAGAGACCCAGTACTTC
cdr3_aa: CAISGTGGQETQYF

clone_size: NA
j_call: TRBJ1-1
d_call: TRBD1
v_call: TRBV7-8
cdr3_nt: TGTGCCAGCAGCTCGGACAGGCAGAACACTGAAGCTTTCTTT
cdr3_aa: CASSSDRQNTEAFF

clone_size: NA
j_call: TRBJ2-3
d_call: NA
v_call: TRBV7-2
cdr3_nt: TGTGCCAGCAGCTTAGGAAGCGACCGCACAGATACGCAGTATTTT
cdr3_aa: CASSLGSDRTDTQYF

clone_size: NA
j_call: TRBJ2-7
d_call: NA
v_call: TRBV27
cdr3_nt: TGTGCCAGCAGTTTGCTCGCCCGGGACATCTACGAGCAGTACTTC
cdr3_aa: CASSLLARDIYEQYF

clone_size: NA
j_call: TRBJ1-1
d_call: NA
v_call: TRBV21-1
cdr3_nt: TGTGCCAGCAGCAAAGGCAGGGACCACTTCTTGGGCGCTTTCTTT
cdr3_aa: CASSKGRDHFLGAFF

clone_size: NA
j_call: TRBJ2-1
d_call: TRBD2
v_call: TRBV7-2
cdr3_nt: TGTGCCAGCAGTTTTCGGGAGGGCCCGTACAATGAGCAGTTCTTC
cdr3_aa: CASSFREGPYNEQFF

clone_size: NA
j_call: TRBJ1-1
d_call: NA
v_call: TRBV19
cdr3_nt: TGTGCCAGTAGTATCGGAAAAACTAAAGCTTTCTTT
cdr3_aa: CASSIGKTKAFF

clone_size: NA
j_call: TRBJ1-1
d_call: TRBD1
v_call: TRBV4-1
cdr3_nt: TGCGCCAGCAGCCAAAAAGCTACAGGGGGCTCCGGTGGGAACACTGAAGCTTTCTTT
cdr3_aa: CASSQKATGGSGGNTEAFF

clone_size: NA
j_call: TRBJ1-1
d_call: NA
v_call: TRBV3-1/TRBV3-2
cdr3_nt: TGTGCCAGCAGGCCGGGACATTCTCTTGAAGCTTTCTTT
cdr3_aa: CASRPGHSLEAFF

clone_size: NA
j_call: TRBJ1-5
d_call: NA
v_call: TRBV7-2
cdr3_nt: TGTGCCAGCAGCGGGGATAGGGTTAATCAGCCCCAGCATTTT
cdr3_aa: CASSGDRVNQPQHF